This T cell receptor beta chain was recorded in a study of shared clonotypes between healthy human individuals. Whole-study context: Used for every donor were three CD4 naive, three CD4 memory, two CD8 naive and one CD8 memory plate.

Trimming removed 6 bases at V and 3 bases at J, with 5 bases between. This CDR3 is built from 10 residues. Germline assignment: CDR1 DFQATT and CDR2 SNEGSKA (reference sequence). Ten or more counts support this clone. The antigen is undetermined. This sample also contains other DNA sequences that code for the same CDR3. The protocol was immunoSEQ multiplex PCR, while the TCRdb copy is restricted to in-frame clones and leaves out a portion. The sample has 2 million or so clones; roughly 94% are singletons. Adults of Caucasian background living in Nashville, Tennessee made up all donors. The study, taken as a whole, reports: Sharing across several donors was seen in roughly 5% of naive CD4 clonotypes.

The sample comprised naive CD4+ T cells sorted from blood. Subset indicated: CD45RA+ positively selected. This chain links TRBV20-1 with TRBJ2-5; D possibly corresponds to TRBD1 (5 bases). This TCR was recovered from a man younger than 35 in good health. CDR3 sequence: CSATEETQYF. For the CDR3, the DNA is TGCAGTGCGACAGAAGAGACCCAGTACTTC.